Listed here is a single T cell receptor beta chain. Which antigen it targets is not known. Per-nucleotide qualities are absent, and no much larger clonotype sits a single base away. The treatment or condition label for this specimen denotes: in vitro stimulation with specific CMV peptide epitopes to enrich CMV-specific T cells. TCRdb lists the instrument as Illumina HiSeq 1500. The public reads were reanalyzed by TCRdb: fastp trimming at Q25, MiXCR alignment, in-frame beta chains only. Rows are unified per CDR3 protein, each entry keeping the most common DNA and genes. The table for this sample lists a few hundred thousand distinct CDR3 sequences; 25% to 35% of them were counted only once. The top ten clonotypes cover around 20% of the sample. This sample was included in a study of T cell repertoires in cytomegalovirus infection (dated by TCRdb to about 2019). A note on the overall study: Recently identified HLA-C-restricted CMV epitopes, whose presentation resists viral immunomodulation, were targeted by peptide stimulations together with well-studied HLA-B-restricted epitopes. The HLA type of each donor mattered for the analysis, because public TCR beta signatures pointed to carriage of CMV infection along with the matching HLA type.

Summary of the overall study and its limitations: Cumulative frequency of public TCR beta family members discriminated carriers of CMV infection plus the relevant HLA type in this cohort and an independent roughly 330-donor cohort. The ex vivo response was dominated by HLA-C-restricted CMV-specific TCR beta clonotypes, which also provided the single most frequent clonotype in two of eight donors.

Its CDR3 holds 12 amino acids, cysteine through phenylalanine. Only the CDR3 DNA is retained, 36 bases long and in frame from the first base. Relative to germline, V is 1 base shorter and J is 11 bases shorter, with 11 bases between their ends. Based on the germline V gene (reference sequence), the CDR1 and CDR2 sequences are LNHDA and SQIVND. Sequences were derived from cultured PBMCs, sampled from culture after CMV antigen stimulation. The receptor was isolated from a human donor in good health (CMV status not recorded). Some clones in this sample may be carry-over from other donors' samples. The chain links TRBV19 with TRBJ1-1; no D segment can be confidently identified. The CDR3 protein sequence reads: CASSIARGAAFF. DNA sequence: TGTGCCAGTAGTATAGCCCGGGGAGCGGCTTTCTTT.